This T cell receptor (beta chain) was identified during a study of OX40 agonist ivuxolimab in advanced cancers. CDR1 is MDHEN, CDR2 SYDVKM, per germline. Between the trimmed V and J ends, which lost 2 bases and 7 bases, there was a span of 9 bases. The length of the CDR3 is 13 residues. The data were produced by immunoSEQ multiplex PCR, yet TCRdb's version contains in-frame clones alone and is incomplete. The sample records about 79,000 clones, roughly 94% being singletons. This clone was counted a single time. The sequences come from CD4+ or CD8+ T cells sorted from blood, collected in a trial of the OX40 agonist ivuxolimab. The chain couples TRBV28 to TRBJ2-1; tentative D call: TRBD2 (6 bases). The receptor comes from an adult with an advanced solid tumor such as melanoma, head and neck, liver or kidney cancer. The CDR3 DNA reads as TGTGCCAGCAGTTTAACTGCGGGAAATGAGCAGTTCTTC. Amino acid sequence: CASSLTAGNEQFF.